This TCR beta chain was sequenced in a study of blood T cell repertoires in COVID-19. Study-wide background: Acute and convalescent COVID-19 samples came from the United States, Italy and Spain. Nucleic acid was either cDNA or gDNA, and it came from T cells, B-cell-depleted T cells, or PBMCs.

V was trimmed by 1 base and J by 0 bases, leaving 10 bases between them. CDR1 and CDR2 (germline): SGHAT, FQDESV (reference sequence). This CDR3 spans 15 amino acids. Profiled with immunoSEQ multiplex PCR; TCRdb holds only in-frame clones, not every one. Of about 90,000 clones listed, about 81% are singletons. This clone was recorded only once. The sample consisted of peripheral blood. The TCR originated in a human donor in a cohort sampled during active COVID-19. The chain combines TRBV11-1 with TRBJ2-7; tentatively, D is TRBD2 (6 bases). The DNA for the CDR3 is TGTGCCAGCAGCTTAGGCGGGACGGGCTCCTACGAGCAGTACTTC. Translation: CASSLGGTGSYEQYF.